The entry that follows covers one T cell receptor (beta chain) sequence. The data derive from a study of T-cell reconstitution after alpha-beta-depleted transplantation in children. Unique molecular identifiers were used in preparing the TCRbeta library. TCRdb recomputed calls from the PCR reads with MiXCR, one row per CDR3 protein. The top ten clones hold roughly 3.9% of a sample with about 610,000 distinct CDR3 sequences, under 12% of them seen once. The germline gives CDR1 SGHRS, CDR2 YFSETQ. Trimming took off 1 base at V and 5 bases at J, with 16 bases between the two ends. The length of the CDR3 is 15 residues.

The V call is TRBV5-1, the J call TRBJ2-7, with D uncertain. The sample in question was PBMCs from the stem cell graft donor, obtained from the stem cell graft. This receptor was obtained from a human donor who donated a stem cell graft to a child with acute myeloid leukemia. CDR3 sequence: CASSLRDPGPDEQYF. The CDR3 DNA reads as TGCGCCAGCAGCTTGCGCGATCCCGGGCCGGACGAGCAGTACTTC.